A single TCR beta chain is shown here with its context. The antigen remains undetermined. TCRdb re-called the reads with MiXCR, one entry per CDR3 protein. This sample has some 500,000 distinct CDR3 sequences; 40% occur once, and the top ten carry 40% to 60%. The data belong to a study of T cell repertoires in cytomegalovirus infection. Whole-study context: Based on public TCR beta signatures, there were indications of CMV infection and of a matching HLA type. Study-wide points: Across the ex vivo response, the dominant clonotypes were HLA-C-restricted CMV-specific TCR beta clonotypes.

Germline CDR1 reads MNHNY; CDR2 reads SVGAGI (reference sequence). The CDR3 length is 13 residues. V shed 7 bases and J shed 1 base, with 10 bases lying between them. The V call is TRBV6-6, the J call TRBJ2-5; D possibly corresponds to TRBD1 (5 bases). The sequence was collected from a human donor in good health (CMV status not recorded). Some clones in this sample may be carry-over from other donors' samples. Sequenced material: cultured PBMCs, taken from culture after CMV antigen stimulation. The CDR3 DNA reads TGTGCCAGCACTAGGGGAATCCAAGAGACCCAGTACTTC. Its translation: CASTRGIQETQYF.